This TCR beta chain was retrieved from a study of blood T cell repertoires in COVID-19 (TCRdb year 2020). Describing the broader study: Samples covering the acute and convalescent phases of COVID-19 were provided by collaborators in the United States, Italy and Spain. The repertoires were released in a freely available public database intended as a resource for research on the immune response to SARS-CoV-2. The material from the prospective study consisted of cDNA or gDNA derived from T cells, B-cell-depleted T cells, or PBMCs. The dataset comprised deeply sampled blood TCRbeta repertoires from subjects exposed to, actively infected with, or recovered from COVID-19. The samples were drawn from two sources: the first 160 participants of the ongoing ImmuneRACE study, and 950 to 1,500 subjects contributed by 6 global collaborators. HLA class I and class II types, where available, came from metadata supplied by the sample provider rather than from assay-based typing. The sample metadata nearly always contained a de-identified subject ID, COVID-19 status, age in years and sex. Overall study outcomes, separate from this receptor: How much clinical and demographic metadata was included differed by source and by participant, and the metadata was provided uncurated.

One collaborating source in Seattle enrolled patients during active infection and followed them longitudinally through the course of disease. Collaborating institutions collected whole blood in K2EDTA tubes following their own protocols. Collaborator samples were shipped for TCRbeta analysis as frozen whole blood, isolated PBMCs, or DNA extracted from either sample type. Taken from the germline V gene (reference sequence), the CDR1 and CDR2 loops are DFQATT and SNEGSKA. Including the terminal cysteine and phenylalanine, the CDR3 comprises 11 residues. Solely the CDR3 DNA is kept, with 33 bases framed from the first base. V is cut by 1 base and J by 8 bases, and the space between the germline ends is 6 bases. TCRbeta CDR3 regions were amplified from genomic DNA by means of the immunoSEQ Assay, a bias-controlled multiplex PCR. As for the original processing: Within the assay, amplification of reference gene primers was used to estimate how many nucleated cells each sample contained. To quantify the absolute abundance of each unique TCRbeta CDR3 rearrangement, sequence reads were collapsed and filtered. For each sample, productive Simpson clonality was calculated by taking the square root of Simpson's diversity index across productive rearrangements. Not all clones reach the TCRdb copy of this immuneACCESS table, which keeps in-frame sequences only. Checked studies attribute under half of the gap to unresolved V genes and leave the rest unexplained. V, J and clone size are taken as reported in that table, and D and trimming were inferred from the DNA itself. Here the sample has under 200,000 clones; approximately 86% occur a single time. 2.5% of the sample is held by the ten biggest clonotypes.

Regarding this clone: This clone's antigen is unknown. No per-base quality is available; no much larger clone lies one base away.

The sequence links TRBV20-1 to TRBJ1-5; a confident D gene designation cannot be given. The clonotype originates from a woman aged 80 or over with COVID-19, enrolled during active disease. The source material was peripheral blood. The CDR3 region has the sequence CSARGGEPQHF. The base sequence is TGCAGTGCTAGAGGGGGAGAGCCCCAGCATTTT.